These 9 T cell receptor beta chains originate from one sample sequenced in a study of T cell responses to AZD1222 COVID-19 vaccine. Here immunoSEQ multiplex PCR was the method, and the copy in TCRdb shows in-frame clones only, minus some. The sample shows about 150,000 clones, roughly 85% of them seen only once. The starting material was peripheral blood, obtained on day 0 of AZD1222 vaccination. The receptors here all came from an adult in good health.

The genes are TRBV7-9 and TRBJ1-4; TRBD1 might be the D (5 bases). In germline, CDR1 is SEHNR, CDR2 FQNEAQ (reference sequence). The CDR3 is made up of 15 amino acids. With 4 bases removed from V and 4 bases from J, the gap between germline ends came to 13 bases. CDR3 DNA: TGTGCCAGCAGCTCTTGGACACGGAATAATGAAAAACTGTTTTTT. Its translation: CASSSWTRNNEKLFF.

This clone turned up a few times. The chain employs TRBV4-2 and TRBJ1-5; D gene ambiguous. The V end was cut by 0 bases, the J end by 6 bases, with 12 bases between. This CDR3 region has 15 residues. The germline V gene encodes CDR1 LGHNA and CDR2 YNFKEQ. This CDR3 reads CASSQEDGMFQPQHF. Here the CDR3 DNA reads TGTGCCAGCAGCCAAGAGGACGGGATGTTTCAGCCCCAGCATTTT.

The chain couples TRBV19 to TRBJ2-2; D perhaps matches TRBD2 (5 bases). Trimming took off 6 bases at V and 5 bases at J, with 10 bases between the two ends. The CDR3 runs to 13 residues. Looked up from germline, CDR1 is LNHDA and CDR2 is SQIVND (reference sequence). CDR3 region: CASRTGLTGELFF. CDR3 in DNA: TGTGCCAGTAGGACGGGGTTGACCGGGGAGCTGTTTTTT.

The chain uses TRBV4-1 and TRBJ2-7, with D perhaps being TRBD1 or TRBD2 (6 bases each). Germline V gene lookup returns CDR1 MGHRA and CDR2 YSYEKL. The V end was cut by 4 bases, the J end by 4 bases, with 14 bases between. The CDR3 loop spans 14 amino acids. CDR3 nucleotides: TGCGCCAGCAGCCGGGAGGACAGAGGGTACGAGCAGTACTTC. It codes for CASSREDRGYEQYF.

The chain links TRBV20-1 to TRBJ2-3; 10 bases are a match to TRBD2. Per germline, CDR1 DFQATT and CDR2 SNEGSKA (reference sequence). V dropped 3 bases and J dropped 3; count of bases not matched to a gene: 18. CDR3 length equals 19 residues. The CDR3 sequence is CSASAILSGGLVGTDTQYF. CDR3 bases: TGCAGTGCTAGTGCCATCCTTAGCGGGGGGCTCGTCGGGACAGATACGCAGTATTTT.

The chain combines TRBV11-2 with TRBJ2-7; 12 nucleotides line up with TRBD1. CDR3 length: 15 amino acids. Germline loops: CDR1 SGHAT, CDR2 FQNNGV. J lost 6 bases, V lost 5 bases, and 8 bases had no gene match. The CDR3 DNA sequence: TGTGCCAGCAGCCTGGGGGACAGGGGGCCCCTCGAGCAGTACTTC. Protein product: CASSLGDRGPLEQYF.

This sequence joins TRBV11-2 and TRBJ1-4, with unresolved D. The germline V and J ends were trimmed by 3 bases and 3 bases, with 11 bases remaining between them. Looked up from germline, CDR1 is SGHAT and CDR2 is FQNNGV. The CDR3 is made up of 15 amino acids. The CDR3 nucleotides read TGTGCCAGCAGCTTGTCCGGGTTCCCTAATGAAAAACTGTTTTTT. Translating gives CASSLSGFPNEKLFF. Complete variable domain (other parts from reference TRBV11-2 and TRBJ1-4): EAGVAQSPRYKIIEKRQSVAFWCNPISGHATLYWYQQILGQGPKLLIQFQNNGVVDDSQLPKDRFSAERLKGVDSTLKIQPAKLEDSAVYLCASSLSGFPNEKLFFGSGTQLSVL.

The chain recombines TRBV13 with TRBJ2-5, with TRBD1 as a possible D gene (6 bases). The DNA end lines up better with TRBJ2-7; the J call may be wrong. Germline assignment: CDR1 PRHDT and CDR2 FYEKMQ (reference sequence). The CDR3 is 19 residues long. The CDR3 sequence is CASSLATDSTGVVFYEQYF. As DNA, the CDR3 is TGTGCCAGCAGCTTAGCAACTGATTCGACAGGCGTGGTTTTCTACGAGCAGTACTTC.

This rearrangement joins TRBV3-1 (or the pseudogene TRBV3-2) to TRBJ1-4; no definite D call. The germline V gene has CDR1 LGHDT and CDR2 YNNKEL (reference sequence). This CDR3 is built from 13 residues. Trimming pared 1 base from V and 3 bases from J, leaving 3 bases between. The DNA of the CDR3 is TGTGCCAGCAGCCAAGCCCCTAATGAAAAACTGTTTTTT. This translates into CASSQAPNEKLFF.